These 8 T cell receptor beta chains were sequenced from one sample in a study of CD8+CD57+ T cells in acquired aplastic anemia (dated by TCRdb to the late 2010s). The listed sequencing device is Illumina HiSeq 2000. Genomic DNA was used as template for profiling of TCR beta VDJ combinations and CDR3 sequences. The raw public reads went through TCRdb reprocessing: fastp at Q25, MiXCR clone calling, in-frame beta chains kept. Every entry covers one CDR3 protein and lists the most common genes and DNA from its rows. The sample table lists hundreds of thousands of distinct CDR3 sequences, 65% to 80% of them with a count of one. 4% of the sample comes from the top ten. The sequenced sample consisted of sorted CD4+, CD8+, or CD8+CD57+ T cells (not recorded which) from PBMCs. The receptors were gathered from a human donor in good health, serving as a control.

This clonotype was observed once. The chain combines TRBV7-9 with TRBJ1-2, with a tentative D call TRBD1 (5 bases). The CDR3 has 16 residues. Trimming removed 1 base at V and 10 bases at J, with 22 bases between. Germline lookup yields CDR1 SEHNR and CDR2 FQNEAQ (reference sequence). CDR3 sequence: CASSLGPGLYGYTYTF. CDR3 bases: TGTGCCAGCAGCTTAGGTCCAGGGCTCTATGGCTACACCTACACCTTC.

There are many counts of this clonotype. The chain employs TRBV11-2 and TRBJ2-5, with a tentative D call TRBD1 (5 bases). Germline V gene lookup returns CDR1 SGHAT and CDR2 FQNNGV. V lost 4 bases and J 4 bases, leaving 16 bases between the germline ends. The CDR3 spans 15 residues. CDR3 sequence (DNA): TGTGCCAGCAGCTCGAGAAAGACAGCCGCAGAGACCCAGTACTTC. It encodes CASSSRKTAAETQYF.

The rearrangement joins TRBV2 to TRBJ2-1, with TRBD2 matching over 7 bases. This CDR3 region has 14 residues. The V gene's germline CDR1 is SNHLY and CDR2 FYNNEI. The junction had 4 bases not matched to a gene; V was cut back by 2 bases and J by 6 bases. In nucleotides, the CDR3 is TGTGCCAGCAGTGAAAAGGCTAGCGGCAATGAGCAGTTCTTC. Its translation: CASSEKASGNEQFF.

Worth noting for this clonotype: The conserved final phenylalanine or tryptophan is absent from the CDR3, which likely points to a read error. The DNA is omitted, as the CDR3 cannot be located on it reliably, and the CDR3 follows TCRdb's listing. The V gene is TRBV7-2, the J gene TRBJ2-5; no check of the table's D call, TRBD1, against the DNA was made. The CDR3 has 13 residues if both end residues are counted. Germline V gives CDR1 SGHTA, CDR2 FQGNSA. The chain's CDR3 is CASSPSRGGQQTL.

Details on this clonotype: Sequence at one end of the junction differs from germline and may be a read error. The genes are TRBV6-2 or TRBV6-3 and TRBJ2-7, with D maybe TRBD1 (6 bases). The CDR3 length is 13 residues. Germline assignment: CDR1 MNHEY and CDR2 SVGEGT. The CDR3 spells CASSFSGTSGPAF. In nucleotides, the CDR3 is TGTGCCAGCAGTTTCTCCGGGACATCTGGTCCGGCGTTC.

CDR3 sequence reads: CASSGGPPQPQHF. CDR3 DNA: TGTGCCAGCAGCGGGGGGCCTCCTCAACCCCAGCATTTT. This sequence joins TRBV7-9 and TRBJ1-5; TRBD1 is a possible D gene (6 bases). Per germline, CDR1 SEHNR and CDR2 FQNEAQ (reference sequence). The V gene lost 5 bases and the J gene lost 10 bases, with 15 bases spanning the gap. The CDR3 loop spans 13 amino acids.

The J gene is TRBJ1-2, the V gene TRBV20-1; D might be TRBD1 (5 bases). This CDR3 region has 13 residues. The V end was cut by 3 bases, the J end by 8 bases, with 16 bases between. From germline, CDR1 is DFQATT and CDR2 SNEGSKA (reference sequence). The CDR3, as DNA: TGCAGTGCTAGCACCAGGGTTTCTGGCGGCTACACCTTC. Its translation is CSASTRVSGGYTF.

This clonotype was counted ten times or more. The CDR3 sequence is CASSKQGSGNTIYF. CDR3 coding DNA: TGTGCCAGCAGTAAACAGGGGTCTGGAAACACCATATATTTT. The rearrangement uses TRBV6-5 and TRBJ1-3, with 7 bases lining up with TRBD1. This CDR3 spans 14 amino acids. Germline V gene data show CDR1 as MNHEY and CDR2 as SVGAGI. V lost 5 bases to trimming and J lost 1 base; unmatched junction nucleotides: 2.